Sequencing of this TCR beta chain was carried out in a study of blood T cell repertoires in COVID-19. Turning to the study itself: Samples of COVID-19 (acute and convalescent) were obtained from the United States, Italy and Spain. The cDNA or gDNA used as material had been derived from T cells, B-cell-depleted T cells, or PBMCs.

CDR3 length equals 16 residues. CDR1 is MNHEY and CDR2 is SVGAGI in the germline V gene. Deletions cut 0 bases from V and 5 bases from J, with 16 bases between. How the authors handled the data: From reference gene primer amplification, estimates of nucleated cell counts were derived. Sequencing used immunoSEQ multiplex PCR; TCRdb keeps in-frame clones, though not all of them. V, J and clone size reflect that table, while D and trimming were determined from the DNA. The sample shows fewer than 45,000 clones, about nine tenths of them seen only once. The sequenced sample consisted of peripheral blood. The chain joins TRBV6-5 to TRBJ1-1, with D possibly TRBD1 on 5 matching bases. This TCR came from a woman under 40 in a cohort sampled during active COVID-19. In nucleotides, the CDR3 is TGTGCCAGCAGTTACTCGGTCCGGCAGGGTCTGACTGAAGCTTTCTTT. It yields the protein CASSYSVRQGLTEAFF.